This T cell receptor (beta chain) was found in a study of cytomegalovirus exposure and HLA in healthy donors. For the study at large: Previous work identified 120 million or so unique TCR beta sequences from around 200 million T cells.

PCR primers comprised 60 Vbeta and 13 Jbeta primers. Clones were read by immunoSEQ multiplex PCR, and TCRdb kept only the in-frame ones, dropping some. The sample has 110,000 or so clones, roughly 76% seen once; the top ten hold less than 9.5%. Study observations and caveats: Donors were assumed by presence/absence analyses to have roughly uniform sequencing depth. The number of N-insertions in an Asian-associated ancestry cluster was reportedly below the approximately 600-donor mean in a later analysis.

Each of the donors was a healthy bone marrow donor. The CDR3 spans 17 residues. CDR1 is LGHNA, CDR2 YSLEER, per germline. V shed 0 bases and J shed 4 bases, with 19 bases lying between them. Comments on this clone: Antigen specificity is unknown.

The rearrangement links TRBV4-3 to TRBJ2-7, with D perhaps matching TRBD2 (5 bases). The sequenced sample consisted of PBMCs. This receptor was identified in a woman aged 50 to 60 in good health and CMV-seropositive. The CDR3 region has the DNA TGCGCCAGCAGCCAAGAAGGACCTACCCGGGGTTTTTACGAGCAGTACTTC. Protein sequence: CASSQEGPTRGFYEQYF.